This T cell receptor (beta chain) was captured in a study of OX40 agonist ivuxolimab in advanced cancers. This table comes from immunoSEQ multiplex PCR, and its TCRdb copy is limited to in-frame clones, with some not included. The sample shows over 60,000 clones, just over 85% of them seen only once. About this clone itself: Its target is unknown.

Germline CDR1 is SEHNR and CDR2 is FQNEAQ (reference sequence). V gave up 2 bases and J gave up 1 base, with 6 bases separating them. The CDR3 is made up of 15 amino acids. Regarding the study as a whole: Normalized T-cell clonal expansion was also low in some nonresponders.

Autoimmune disease history or systemic immunosuppression led to patients being barred. The gene calls are TRBV7-9 and TRBJ2-6; D gene ambiguous. The TCR sequence derives from an adult with an advanced solid tumor such as melanoma, head and neck, liver or kidney cancer. The source material was CD4+ or CD8+ T cells sorted from blood, sampled in a trial of the OX40 agonist ivuxolimab. This CDR3 reads CASSLFLSGANVLTF. DNA for the CDR3: TGTGCCAGCAGCTTATTCCTATCTGGGGCCAACGTCCTGACTTTC.